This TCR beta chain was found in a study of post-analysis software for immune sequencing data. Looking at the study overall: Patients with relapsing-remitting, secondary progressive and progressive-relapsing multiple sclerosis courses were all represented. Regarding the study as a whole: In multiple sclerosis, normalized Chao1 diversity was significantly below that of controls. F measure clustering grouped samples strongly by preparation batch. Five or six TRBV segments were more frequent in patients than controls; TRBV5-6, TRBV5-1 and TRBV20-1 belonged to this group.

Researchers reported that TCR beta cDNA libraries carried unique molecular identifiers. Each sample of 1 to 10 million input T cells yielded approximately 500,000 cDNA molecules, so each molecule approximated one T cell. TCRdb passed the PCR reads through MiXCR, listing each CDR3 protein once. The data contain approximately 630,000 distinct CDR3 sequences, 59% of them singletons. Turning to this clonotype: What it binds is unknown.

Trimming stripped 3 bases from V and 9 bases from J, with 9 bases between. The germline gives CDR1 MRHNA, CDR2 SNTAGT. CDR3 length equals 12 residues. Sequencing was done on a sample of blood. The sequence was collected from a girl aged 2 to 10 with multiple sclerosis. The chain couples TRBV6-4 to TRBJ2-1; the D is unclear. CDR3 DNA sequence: TGTGCCAGCAGTGATTTTGTCGGTGAGCAGTTCTTC. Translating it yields CASSDFVGEQFF.